The 10 T cell receptor beta chains in this list originate from one sample, sequenced in a study of blood T cell repertoires in COVID-19. The repertoire was sequenced with immunoSEQ multiplex PCR; TCRdb's copy has only in-frame clones and lacks some. The sample consists of approximately 82,000 clones, 92% of them appearing once. Sequenced material: peripheral blood. These receptors were collected from a woman aged 60-75 years with active COVID-19.

V gene TRBV7-2 combines with J gene TRBJ2-7, with D uncertain. The CDR3 length is 14 residues. Deletions cut 7 bases from V and 9 bases from J, with 22 bases between. CDR1 is SGHTA and CDR2 is FQGNSA in the germline V gene. The CDR3 nucleotides read TGTGCCAGCACCTATGATTACTCAAGTCCAGGGCAGTACTTC. Translation gives CASTYDYSSPGQYF. The whole variable domain, remainder taken from reference TRBV7-2 and TRBJ2-7, is GAGVSQSPSNKVTEKGKDVELRCDPISGHTALYWYRQSLGQGLEFLIYFQGNSAPDKSGLPSDRFSAERTGGSVSTLTIQRTQQEDSAVYLCASTYDYSSPGQYFGPGTRLTVT.

This sequence joins TRBV11-3 and TRBJ2-5; perhaps TRBD2 as D (5 bases). The CDR3 runs to 13 residues. The V end lost 5 bases, the J end lost 2 bases, and 9 bases lay between the germline ends. Germline-derived CDR1 and CDR2 are SGHNT and YENEEA. The CDR3, as DNA: TGTGCCAGCAGCCCACCGGGACAAGAGACCCAGTACTTC. This encodes CASSPPGQETQYF.

In this sample, this clone turned up once. The rearrangement joins TRBV29-1 to TRBJ1-1, with a weak D call TRBD1 (6 bases). V lost 4 bases, J lost 4 bases, and 13 bases lay in between. CDR3 length: 13 residues. The germline gives CDR1 SQVTM, CDR2 ANQGSEA. CDR3: CSVVTGRGTEAFF. The CDR3 DNA reads as TGCAGCGTTGTTACAGGGCGAGGCACTGAAGCTTTCTTT. Combining the CDR3 with reference TRBV29-1 and TRBJ1-1 gives the whole variable domain SAVISQKPSRDICQRGTSLTIQCQVDSQVTMMFWYRQQPGQSLTLIATANQGSEATYESGFVIDKFPISRPNLTFSTLTVSNMSPEDSSIYLCSVVTGRGTEAFFGQGTRLTVV.

The chain recombines TRBV28 with TRBJ1-1; unclear D gene. There are 14 residues in the CDR3. Germline V lookup: CDR1 MDHEN, CDR2 SYDVKM. Trimming removed 6 bases from V and 4 bases from J, with 15 bases in between. The CDR3 loop reads CASRSPSRGTEAFF. The CDR3 DNA follows: TGTGCCAGCAGAAGTCCCTCTCGAGGCACTGAAGCTTTCTTT. The whole variable domain, filled in from reference TRBV28 and TRBJ1-1, reads DVKVTQSSRYLVKRTGEKVFLECVQDMDHENMFWYRQDPGLGLRLIYFSYDVKMKEKGDIPEGYSVSREKKERFSLILESASTNQTSMYLCASRSPSRGTEAFFGQGTRLTVV.

The chain employs TRBV9 and TRBJ2-1; 9 nucleotides match TRBD1. From germline, CDR1 is SGDLS and CDR2 YYNGEE. With 0 bases clipped from V and 8 bases from J, the junction kept 6 bases outside the gene matches. This CDR3 region has 15 residues. CDR3 in amino acids: CASSVDGTGIDEQFF. The CDR3 bases are TGTGCCAGCAGCGTAGACGGGACAGGGATCGATGAGCAGTTCTTC.

The DNA of the CDR3 is TGTGCCTGGAGTGAGGGACAGCCCAATCAGCCCCAGCATTTT. Protein sequence: CAWSEGQPNQPQHF. The chain combines TRBV30 with TRBJ1-5; 7 bases are shared with TRBD1. Per germline, CDR1 GTSNPN and CDR2 SVGIG (reference sequence). J was trimmed by 3 bases and V by 1 base; bases with no gene match: 3. The CDR3 has 14 residues.

The genes are TRBV5-4 and TRBJ2-7, with a weak D call TRBD1 (6 bases). Per the germline V gene, CDR1 is SGHNT and CDR2 is YYREEE (reference sequence). V lost 3 bases, J lost 4 bases, and 8 bases lay in between. This CDR3 is built from 12 residues. The CDR3 sequence is CASSSDRYEQYF. Here the CDR3 DNA reads TGTGCCAGCAGCTCCGACAGGTACGAGCAGTACTTC.

The chain links TRBV19 to TRBJ1-5; weak D call: TRBD1 (5 bases). Germline values: CDR1 LNHDA, CDR2 SQIVND (reference sequence). The CDR3 totals 16 residues. Trimming shortened V by 1 base and J by 3 bases, and 13 bases separated the two germline ends. The CDR3 nucleotides read TGTGCCAGTAGTATAGTGGGGGGGAGGGCCAATCAGCCCCAGCATTTT. It codes for CASSIVGGRANQPQHF.

The rearrangement joins TRBV9 to TRBJ2-3; the D is unclear. Germline V gives CDR1 SGDLS, CDR2 YYNGEE. V was shortened by 0 bases and J by 0 bases, with 8 bases between the two germline ends. CDR3 size: 15 residues. CDR3 bases: TGTGCCAGCAGCGTAGGTCCTACTAGCACAGATACGCAGTATTTT. This sequence encodes CASSVGPTSTDTQYF.

This clone was recorded a few times. V and J are TRBV19 and TRBJ1-1; D might be TRBD1 (6 bases). Per the germline V gene, CDR1 is LNHDA and CDR2 is SQIVND (reference sequence). The CDR3 is 14 residues long. V lost 8 bases and J 0 bases, leaving 13 bases between the germline ends. The CDR3 loop reads CASGGGRMNTEAFF. CDR3 DNA: TGTGCCAGTGGGGGCGGGAGAATGAACACTGAAGCTTTCTTT.